The 31 T cell receptor beta chains reported below all come from one sample, sequenced in a study of long-term antiretroviral therapy in people with HIV (dated by TCRdb to between 2022 and 2023). The immunoSEQ hsTCRB v3.0 assay was used at survey level resolution for TRB variable region sequencing. The clones in this table, taken by TCRdb from immuneACCESS, are in-frame only. Not every clone is retained; where verified, under half of the shortfall comes from an unresolved V gene, and the cause of the rest is unknown. Across this sample there are over 30,000 clones, with about 85% seen only once. Approximately 13% of the sample is held by the ten biggest clonotypes. Source: unsorted PBMCs, taken 1.1 years after starting antiretroviral therapy. The source is a man younger than 30 with HIV.

Only one count was recorded for this clone. This chain connects TRBV29-1 to TRBJ2-7; no reliable D call. Germline loops: CDR1 SQVTM, CDR2 ANQGSEA. The CDR3 spans 13 residues. The V gene lost 1 base and the J gene lost 1 base, with 8 bases spanning the gap. The DNA for the CDR3 is TGCAGCGTTGAAGGGGCTACATCCTACGAGCAGTACTTC. This codes for CSVEGATSYEQYF.

This clone was counted once. The chain carries TRBV7-3 and TRBJ2-1; D is uncertain. The V end was cut by 3 bases, the J end by 9 bases, with 9 bases between. Per germline, CDR1 SGHTA and CDR2 FQGTGA. This CDR3 spans 12 amino acids. CDR3 sequence (DNA): TGTGCCAGCAGCTTTCGTATGGGTGAGCAGTTCTTC. Residues: CASSFRMGEQFF.

The gene calls are TRBV5-5 and TRBJ1-5; 7 nucleotides match TRBD1. In germline, CDR1 is SGHKS, CDR2 YYEKEE (reference sequence). Losses at the gene ends were 5 bases for V and 4 bases for J; bases not matched to a gene: 6. The CDR3 is 14 amino acids. DNA for the CDR3: TGTGCCAGCAGACACGACAGGGAGAATCAGCCCCAGCATTTT. Amino acids: CASRHDRENQPQHF.

This chain joins TRBV14 and TRBJ2-7; D possibly corresponds to TRBD1 (6 bases). CDR1 is SGHDN, CDR2 FVKESK, per germline. This CDR3 comprises 18 residues. The ends were cut back, 4 bases at V and 0 bases at J, with 22 bases in the middle. The DNA for the CDR3 is TGTGCCAGCAGCCCCGGACGGAGTTGGGGGCTAAGCTCCTACGAGCAGTACTTC. This encodes CASSPGRSWGLSSYEQYF.

This rearrangement joins TRBV7-2 to TRBJ2-5; D is unclear. Germline V gives CDR1 SGHTA, CDR2 FQGNSA. The CDR3 has 14 amino acids. With 2 bases removed from V and 0 bases from J, the gap between germline ends came to 7 bases. CDR3 in amino acids: CASSLSLHQETQYF. In nucleotides, the CDR3 is TGTGCCAGCAGCTTAAGCCTACACCAAGAGACCCAGTACTTC.

V is TRBV5-4 and J is TRBJ1-2; D ambiguous. The CDR3 is 14 amino acids. Deletions cut 0 bases from V and 8 bases from J, with 14 bases between. The germline V gene encodes CDR1 SGHNT and CDR2 YYREEE (reference sequence). CDR3 protein: CASSLGYADGGYTF. The CDR3 coding sequence is TGTGCCAGCAGCTTGGGGTATGCGGATGGAGGCTACACCTTC.

V is TRBV2 and J is TRBJ2-2; 11 positions match TRBD1. Germline V gives CDR1 SNHLY, CDR2 FYNNEI. Trimming at V came to 4 bases and at J to 5 bases, leaving 3 bases not matched to a gene. There are 15 residues in the CDR3. The CDR3 region has the DNA TGTGCCAGCAGTGGGGGACAGGGGGGAACCGGGGAGCTGTTTTTT. Its protein product is CASSGGQGGTGELFF.

This sequence joins TRBV4-1 and TRBJ2-4, with 7 bases lining up with TRBD1. The germline gives CDR1 MGHRA, CDR2 YSYEKL. The trim removed 3 bases at V and 1 base at J, leaving 9 bases unmatched. CDR3 length: 17 amino acids. CDR3: CASSQTGQALAKNIQYF. The CDR3 DNA reads TGCGCCAGCAGCCAGACAGGACAGGCCCTGGCCAAAAACATTCAGTACTTC.

In DNA form, the CDR3 reads TGTGCCAGCACCTCGGGAGGGGGGGGCCTTGAGCAGTACTTC. Its protein is CASTSGGGGLEQYF. The rearrangement uses TRBV7-9 and TRBJ2-7; 8 bases match TRBD2. The CDR3 runs 14 residues. Germline CDR1 and CDR2: SEHNR and FQNEAQ (reference sequence). The junction had 12 bases not matched to a gene; V was cut back by 7 bases and J by 7 bases.

The chain has TRBV5-1 and TRBJ2-7; 9 bases map to TRBD1. Per germline, CDR1 SGHRS and CDR2 YFSETQ. This CDR3 has 13 residues. The trim removed 6 bases at V and 3 bases at J, leaving 4 bases unmatched. The DNA of the CDR3 is TGCGCCAGCAATCCGGGACAGGGCTACGAGCAGTACTTC. It encodes CASNPGQGYEQYF.

The chain joins TRBV19 to TRBJ2-3, with 9 bases aligning to TRBD2. Per germline, CDR1 LNHDA and CDR2 SQIVND (reference sequence). The CDR3 loop spans 14 amino acids. V dropped 6 bases and J dropped 6; count of bases not matched to a gene: 7. The CDR3 reads CASRVSGGEDTQYF. For the CDR3, the DNA is TGTGCCAGTAGAGTTAGCGGGGGAGAGGATACGCAGTATTTT.

The chain joins TRBV28 to TRBJ1-1; the D is unclear. The germline V and J ends were trimmed by 8 bases and 0 bases, with 16 bases remaining between them. Germline assignment: CDR1 MDHEN and CDR2 SYDVKM. The CDR3 is 15 amino acids. CDR3 protein: CASYWSGTLNTEAFF. CDR3 in DNA: TGTGCCAGCTACTGGTCGGGCACCCTGAACACTGAAGCTTTCTTT.

J is TRBJ1-2 and V is TRBV4-2; 7 bases align to TRBD1. V dropped 5 bases and J dropped 2; count of bases not matched to a gene: 8. Germline CDR1 is LGHNA and CDR2 is YNFKEQ. This CDR3 spans 15 amino acids. CDR3 loop: CASSFAGTANYGYTF. CDR3 nucleotides: TGTGCCAGCAGCTTCGCAGGGACAGCCAACTATGGCTACACCTTC.

The CDR3 region is CASSLMGATNEKLFF. The CDR3 DNA reads as TGTGCCAGCAGCTTAATGGGGGCAACTAATGAAAAACTGTTTTTT. The chain links TRBV11-2 to TRBJ1-4, with a tentative D call TRBD1 (5 bases). Looked up from germline, CDR1 is SGHAT and CDR2 is FQNNGV. With 2 bases removed from V and 0 bases from J, the gap between germline ends came to 7 bases. The CDR3 spans 15 residues.

The V call is TRBV15, the J call TRBJ1-2; D unresolved. The V and J ends lost 4 bases and 6 bases respectively, with 12 bases between them. Germline lookup yields CDR1 LNHNV and CDR2 YYDKDF (reference sequence). The CDR3 sequence is 13 residues long. CDR3 loop: CATSIGPGHGYTF. The CDR3 region has the DNA TGTGCCACCAGCATCGGGCCCGGGCATGGCTACACCTTC.

J is TRBJ1-4 and V is TRBV2, with 7 bases identical to TRBD1. Germline V gene sequence: CDR1 SNHLY, CDR2 FYNNEI. With V trimmed by 6 bases and J by 0 bases, 1 base remained unmatched. The CDR3 is made up of 14 amino acids. CDR3: CASRQGSTNEKLFF. CDR3 bases: TGTGCCAGCAGACAGGGGTCAACTAATGAAAAACTGTTTTTT.

V gene TRBV7-9 combines with J gene TRBJ2-7, with 11 bases that match TRBD1. The germline CDR1 and CDR2 sequences are SEHNR and FQNEAQ (reference sequence). Trimming cost V 8 bases and J 3 bases; bases outside gene matches: 3. The length of the CDR3 is 13 residues. The CDR3 sequence is CASGGTGGYEQYF. CDR3 DNA: TGTGCCAGCGGGGGGACAGGGGGCTACGAGCAGTACTTC.

The J gene is TRBJ2-3, the V gene TRBV15, with 8 positions matching TRBD2. The germline V gene encodes CDR1 LNHNV and CDR2 YYDKDF (reference sequence). CDR3 size: 17 residues. The V and J ends lost 0 bases and 2 bases, in that order; junction bases with no gene match: 7. CDR3 sequence (DNA): TGTGCCACCAGCAGAGATCCCAGCGGGGGCCCCACAGATACGCAGTATTTT. Translated, it gives CATSRDPSGGPTDTQYF.

The V gene is TRBV19, the J gene TRBJ2-7; D gene unclear. Trimming removed 3 bases at V and 4 bases at J, with 7 bases between. Germline loops: CDR1 LNHDA, CDR2 SQIVND (reference sequence). This CDR3 is 12 amino acids long. This chain's CDR3 is CASSMDGYEQYF. The CDR3 nucleotides are TGTGCCAGTAGTATGGACGGGTACGAGCAGTACTTC.

This clone was detected only a few times. The chain uses TRBV19 and TRBJ1-5; tentatively, D is TRBD1 (5 bases). Germline assignment: CDR1 LNHDA and CDR2 SQIVND (reference sequence). The V end was cut by 2 bases, the J end by 1 base, with 12 bases between. The CDR3 spans 16 residues. CDR3 in DNA: TGTGCCAGTAGTATAAATGGGGGATCCAGCAATCAGCCCCAGCATTTT. It codes for CASSINGGSSNQPQHF. The full variable domain, with the rest looked up from reference TRBV19 and TRBJ1-5, is DGGITQSPKYLFRKEGQNVTLSCEQNLNHDAMYWYRQDPGQGLRLIYYSQIVNDFQKGDIAEGYSVSREKKESFPLTVTSAQKNPTAFYLCASSINGGSSNQPQHFGDGTRLSIL.

This chain links TRBV19 with TRBJ1-1; D gene uncertain. There are 13 residues in the CDR3. V lost 8 bases and J 1 base, leaving 11 bases between the germline ends. Germline lookup yields CDR1 LNHDA and CDR2 SQIVND (reference sequence). CDR3 sequence reads: CASPTPWNTEAFF. Written as DNA, the CDR3 is TGTGCCAGTCCCACTCCTTGGAACACTGAAGCTTTCTTT.

The rearrangement uses TRBV6-1 and TRBJ1-5; no firm D call. The CDR3 extends over 13 amino acids. With 4 bases removed from V and 2 bases from J, the gap between germline ends came to 6 bases. Germline CDR1 is MNHNS and CDR2 is SASEGT. The CDR3 DNA reads as TGTGCCAGCAGTGCCGGGCGCAATCAGCCCCAGCATTTT. The encoded protein is CASSAGRNQPQHF.

The J gene is TRBJ2-1, the V gene TRBV7-2; no clear D gene. Per the germline V gene, CDR1 is SGHTA and CDR2 is FQGNSA. V was pared by 2 bases and J by 9 bases, with 8 bases between. The CDR3 extends over 12 amino acids. The CDR3 sequence: CASSLSSGEQFF. CDR3 in DNA: TGTGCCAGCAGCTTATCATCGGGTGAGCAGTTCTTC.

This rearrangement joins TRBV6-6 to TRBJ2-5; D not certain. Germline loops: CDR1 MNHNY, CDR2 SVGAGI (reference sequence). V was shortened by 6 bases and J by 4 bases, with 6 bases between the two germline ends. The CDR3 consists of 11 residues. CDR3 region: CASSRLETQYF. For the CDR3, the DNA is TGTGCCAGCAGCAGATTAGAGACCCAGTACTTC.

The chain links TRBV9 to TRBJ2-1, with D unclear. V was shortened by 3 bases and J by 9 bases, with 13 bases between the two germline ends. The CDR3 contains 13 residues. Germline V gene lookup returns CDR1 SGDLS and CDR2 YYNGEE. The DNA for the CDR3 is TGTGCCAGCAGCGGGTCCACGGTGGGTGAGCAGTTCTTC. As protein: CASSGSTVGEQFF. Complete variable domain (other parts from reference TRBV9 and TRBJ2-1): DSGVTQTPKHLITATGQRVTLRCSPRSGDLSVYWYQQSLDQGLQFLIQYYNGEERAKGNILERFSAQQFPDLHSELNLSSLELGDSALYFCASSGSTVGEQFFGPGTRLTVL.

This clone was counted a single time. The chain has TRBV5-1 and TRBJ2-7; 8 positions agree with TRBD2. The CDR3 length is 17 residues. Unmatched junction bases numbered 15, after V lost 4 bases and J lost 3 bases. Germline CDR1 and CDR2: SGHRS and YFSETQ. The CDR3 DNA follows: TGCGCCAGCAGCGCCCGGGGGGGGCCCTTGCTGTACTACGAGCAGTACTTC. This translates into CASSARGGPLLYYEQYF.

This chain connects TRBV4-1 to TRBJ2-3; TRBD2 is a possible D gene (6 bases). V was shortened by 10 bases and J by 4 bases, with 12 bases between the two germline ends. This CDR3 contains 12 residues. Germline V gene data show CDR1 as MGHRA and CDR2 as YSYEKL. The CDR3, as DNA: TGCGCCACTCGGGACTCGGCAGATACGCAGTATTTT. Its protein product is CATRDSADTQYF.

This clone was seen a single time. V gene TRBV2 combines with J gene TRBJ2-1; D unresolved. CDR3 length: 15 residues. From germline, CDR1 is SNHLY and CDR2 FYNNEI. The V and J ends lost 5 bases and 4 bases respectively, with 15 bases between them. CDR3 in amino acids: CASSTTGSLYNEQFF. In DNA, the CDR3 is TGTGCCAGCAGTACGACGGGTTCTTTATACAATGAGCAGTTCTTC.

V usage is TRBV4-1 and J usage is TRBJ1-3; tentative D call: TRBD1 (5 bases). The CDR3 totals 17 residues. Trimming left V 6 bases short and J 3 bases short, with 21 bases between. Germline V lookup: CDR1 MGHRA, CDR2 YSYEKL. In nucleotides, the CDR3 is TGCGCCAGCAGTCCGATAGGGAGGGGAGCTCTTGGAAACACCATATATTTT. The encoded protein is CASSPIGRGALGNTIYF.

J is TRBJ2-1 and V is TRBV23-1; D is possibly TRBD2 (6 bases). TRBV23-1 is an open reading frame, and its role is uncertain. CDR3 length: 17 amino acids. V lost 2 bases and J 2 bases, leaving 16 bases between the germline ends. The CDR3 is CASSQKDAGSTYNEQFF. DNA for the CDR3: TGCGCCAGCAGTCAAAAGGATGCGGGGAGCACCTACAATGAGCAGTTCTTC.

The CDR3 bases are TGTGCCAGCAGTGTTGCCGGGACAGGGGGGAAGGCTTTCTTT. It encodes CASSVAGTGGKAFF. The V and J genes are TRBV6-1 and TRBJ1-1; 11 bases align to TRBD1. Trimming cost V 4 bases and J 11 bases; bases outside gene matches: 9. The CDR3 runs to 14 residues. CDR1 is MNHNS, CDR2 SASEGT, per germline.